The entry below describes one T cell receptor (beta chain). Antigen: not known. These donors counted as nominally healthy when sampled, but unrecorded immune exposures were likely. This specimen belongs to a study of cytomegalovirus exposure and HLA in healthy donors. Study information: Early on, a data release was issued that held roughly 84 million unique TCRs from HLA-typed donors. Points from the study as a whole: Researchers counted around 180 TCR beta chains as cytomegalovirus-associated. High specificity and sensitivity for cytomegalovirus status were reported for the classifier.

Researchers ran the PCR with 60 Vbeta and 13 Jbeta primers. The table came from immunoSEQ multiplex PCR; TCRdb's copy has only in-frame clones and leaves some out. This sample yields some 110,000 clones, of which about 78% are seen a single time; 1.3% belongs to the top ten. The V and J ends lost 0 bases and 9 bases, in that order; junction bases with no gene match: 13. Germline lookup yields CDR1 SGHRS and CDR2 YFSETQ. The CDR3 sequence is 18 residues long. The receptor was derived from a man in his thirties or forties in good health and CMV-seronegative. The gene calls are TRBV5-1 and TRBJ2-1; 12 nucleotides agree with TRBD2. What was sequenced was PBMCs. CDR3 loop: CASSLERPSGRAAVEQFF. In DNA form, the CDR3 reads TGCGCCAGCAGCTTGGAGAGGCCTAGCGGGAGGGCTGCGGTTGAGCAGTTCTTC.